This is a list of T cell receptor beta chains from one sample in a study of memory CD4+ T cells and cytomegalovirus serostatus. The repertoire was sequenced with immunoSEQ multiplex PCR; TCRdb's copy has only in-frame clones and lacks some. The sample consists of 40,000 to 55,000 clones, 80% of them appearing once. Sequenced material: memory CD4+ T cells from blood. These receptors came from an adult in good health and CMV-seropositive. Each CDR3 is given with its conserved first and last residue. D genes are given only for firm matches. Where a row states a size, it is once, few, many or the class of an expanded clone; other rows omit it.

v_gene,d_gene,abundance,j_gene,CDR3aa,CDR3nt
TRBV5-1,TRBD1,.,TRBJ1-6,CASSAGQENSPLHF,TGCGCCAGCAGCGCCGGACAGGAAAATTCACCCCTCCACTTT
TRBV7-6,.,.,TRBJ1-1,CASSADLNTEAFF,TGTGCCAGCAGCGCGGATTTGAACACTGAAGCTTTCTTT
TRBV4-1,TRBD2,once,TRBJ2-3,CASSQDLAATQYF,TGCGCCAGCAGCCAAGATCTAGCGGCTACGCAGTATTTT
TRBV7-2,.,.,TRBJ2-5,CASSLGRGTQYF,TGTGCCAGCAGCTTAGGGCGGGGGACCCAGTACTTC
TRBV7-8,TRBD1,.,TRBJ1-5,CASSRRGTGDQPQHF,TGTGCCAGCAGCCGACGTGGGACAGGGGATCAGCCCCAGCATTTT
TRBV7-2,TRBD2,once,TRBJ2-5,CASSQPGVAGALRETQYF,TGTGCCAGCAGCCAACCCGGCGTAGCGGGGGCCCTAAGGGAGACCCAGTACTTC
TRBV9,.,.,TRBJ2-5,CASSPNGNQETQYF,TGTGCCAGCAGCCCCAATGGGAACCAAGAGACCCAGTACTTC
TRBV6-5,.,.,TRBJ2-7,CASSSRSEQYF,TGTGCCAGCAGTTCGAGATCCGAGCAGTACTTC
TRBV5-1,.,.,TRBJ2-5,CASSLNKETQYF,TGCGCCAGCAGCCTAAACAAAGAGACCCAGTACTTC
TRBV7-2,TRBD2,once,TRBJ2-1,CASSHGTSSNEQFF,TGTGCCAGCAGCCACGGGACTAGCTCCAATGAGCAGTTCTTC
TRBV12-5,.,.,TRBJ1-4,CASGSGATNEKLFF,TGTGCTAGTGGTTCCGGGGCAACTAATGAAAAACTGTTTTTT
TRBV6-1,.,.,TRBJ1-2,CASSEKARDNYGYTF,TGTGCCAGCAGTGAAAAGGCCCGGGACAACTATGGCTACACCTTC
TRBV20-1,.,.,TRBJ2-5,CSSLGETQYF,TGCAGTTCACTTGGGGAGACCCAGTACTTC
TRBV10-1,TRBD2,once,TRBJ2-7,CASRPFGGRAAEQYF,TGCGCCAGCAGACCTTTCGGCGGGAGGGCCGCCGAGCAGTACTTC
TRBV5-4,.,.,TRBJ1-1,CASSLVGNSEAFF,TGTGCCAGCAGCTTGGTGGGGAACAGTGAAGCTTTCTTT
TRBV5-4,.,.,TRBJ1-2,CASSLAASNYGYTF,TGTGCCAGCAGCTTGGCCGCCTCTAACTATGGCTACACCTTC
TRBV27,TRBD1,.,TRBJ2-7,CASSESGQGLSEQYF,TGTGCCAGCAGCGAAAGCGGACAGGGGCTAAGCGAGCAGTACTTC
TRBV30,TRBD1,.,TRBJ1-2,CAWDRGRNYGYTF,TGTGCCTGGGACAGGGGGCGCAACTATGGCTACACCTTC
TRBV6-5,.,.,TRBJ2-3,CASSYLDGSDTQYF,TGTGCCAGCAGTTACTTAGACGGTTCGGATACGCAGTATTTT
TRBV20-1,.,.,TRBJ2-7,CSALDVYEQYF,TGCAGTGCCCTAGATGTCTACGAGCAGTACTTC
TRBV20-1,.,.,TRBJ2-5,CSAFKETQYF,TGCAGTGCTTTTAAAGAGACCCAGTACTTC
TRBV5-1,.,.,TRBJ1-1,CASRPDQNTEAFF,TGCGCCAGCCGGCCGGACCAGAACACTGAAGCTTTCTTT
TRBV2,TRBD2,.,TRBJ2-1,CASSPIAGSEQFF,TGTGCCAGCAGTCCGATAGCGGGGTCTGAGCAGTTCTTC
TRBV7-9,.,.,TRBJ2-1,CASSVLAASYNEQFF,TGTGCCAGCAGCGTGCTAGCAGCCTCCTACAATGAGCAGTTCTTC
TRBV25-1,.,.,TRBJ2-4,CASSAQQGPLAKNIQYF,TGTGCCAGCAGTGCCCAACAAGGACCCCTGGCCAAAAACATTCAGTACTTC
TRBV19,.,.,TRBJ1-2,CASSRTGDFGYTF,TGTGCCAGTAGCCGAACCGGGGATTTTGGCTACACCTTC
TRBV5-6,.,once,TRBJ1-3,CASSFGGSTGNTIYF,TGTGCCAGCAGCTTCGGGGGTTCGACTGGAAACACCATATATTTT
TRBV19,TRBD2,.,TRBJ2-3,CASSRLAGGQDTQYF,TGTGCCAGTAGTAGACTAGCGGGGGGTCAAGATACGCAGTATTTT
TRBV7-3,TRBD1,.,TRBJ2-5,CASSPRTGGVETQYF,TGTGCCAGCAGCCCACGGACAGGGGGCGTGGAGACCCAGTACTTC
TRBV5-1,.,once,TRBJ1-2,CASSPGILHTKANYGYTF,TGCGCCAGCAGCCCGGGCATCTTACACACCAAAGCTAACTATGGCTACACCTTC
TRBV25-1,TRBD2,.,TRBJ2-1,CASRRIGGSFYNEQFF,TGTGCCAGCAGGAGGATCGGCGGGAGCTTCTACAATGAGCAGTTCTTC
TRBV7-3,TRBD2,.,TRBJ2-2,CASSLSSGFTGELFF,TGTGCCAGCAGCTTATCTAGCGGATTCACCGGGGAGCTGTTTTTT
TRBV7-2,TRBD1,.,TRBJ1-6,CASSLTGGVSPLHF,TGTGCCAGCAGCCTGACAGGGGGCGTTTCACCCCTCCACTTT
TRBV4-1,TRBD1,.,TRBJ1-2,CASSRDRGTYGYTF,TGCGCCAGCAGCCGAGACAGGGGGACCTATGGCTACACCTTC
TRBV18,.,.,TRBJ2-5,CASSPLVAETQYF,TGTGCCAGCTCACCTTTGGTTGCGGAGACCCAGTACTTC
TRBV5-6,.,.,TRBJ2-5,CASSSIQASEETQYF,TGTGCCAGCAGCTCAATCCAGGCGTCGGAAGAGACCCAGTACTTC
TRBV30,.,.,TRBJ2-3,CAWSDLYSTDTQYF,TGTGCCTGGAGTGACCTCTATAGCACAGATACGCAGTATTTT
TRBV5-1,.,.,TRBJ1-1,CASSFPGVTEAFF,TGCGCCAGCAGCTTCCCAGGGGTCACTGAAGCTTTCTTT
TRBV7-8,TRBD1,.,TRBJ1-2,CASSYQDRGNDGYTF,TGTGCCAGCAGCTACCAGGACAGGGGGAACGATGGCTACACCTTC
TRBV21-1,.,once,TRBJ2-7,CPTGSGYEQYF,TGTCCTACAGGAAGTGGCTACGAGCAGTACTTC
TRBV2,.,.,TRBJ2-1,CASSYSDEQFF,TGTGCCAGCAGTTACTCAGATGAGCAGTTCTTC
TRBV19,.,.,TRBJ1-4,CASSTPSRGRNNEKLFF,TGTGCCAGTAGTACCCCCTCCCGGGGCCGAAATAATGAAAAACTGTTTTTT
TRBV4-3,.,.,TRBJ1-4,CASSQDPYSGEKLFF,TGCGCCAGCAGCCAAGATCCCTACTCGGGCGAAAAACTGTTTTTT
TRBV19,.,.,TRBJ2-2,CASSLGGGTGELFF,TGTGCCAGTAGTTTGGGAGGCGGCACCGGGGAGCTGTTTTTT
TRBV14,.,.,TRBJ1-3,CASSQSSLRNTIYF,TGTGCCAGCAGCCAGTCGTCTTTGAGAAACACCATATATTTT
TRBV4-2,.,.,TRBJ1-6,CASSFRVGTGNSPLHF,TGTGCCAGCAGCTTCCGGGTCGGTACTGGAAATTCACCCCTCCACTTT
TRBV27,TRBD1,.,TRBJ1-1,CASQPRIQGVGTEAFF,TGTGCCAGCCAACCCAGGATACAGGGGGTGGGCACTGAAGCTTTCTTT
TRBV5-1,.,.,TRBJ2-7,CASSLKSTTLSYEQYF,TGCGCCAGCAGCTTGAAAAGTACTACCCTCTCCTACGAGCAGTACTTC
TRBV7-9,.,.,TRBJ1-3,CASSLVRGDTGNTIYF,TGTGCCAGCAGCTTAGTCCGGGGCGATACCGGAAACACCATATATTTT
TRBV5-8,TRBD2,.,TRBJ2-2,CASSLATPGLAGGRSGELFF,TGTGCCAGCAGCTTGGCTACCCCCGGACTAGCGGGGGGCCGGTCCGGGGAGCTGTTTTTT
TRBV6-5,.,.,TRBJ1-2,CASSYLTGQGYTF,TGTGCCAGCAGTTACCTTACGGGGCAGGGCTACACCTTC
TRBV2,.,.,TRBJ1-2,CASSDRGINYGYTF,TGTGCCAGCAGTGATCGGGGGATTAACTATGGCTACACCTTC
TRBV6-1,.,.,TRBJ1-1,CASSEIIRGTEAFF,TGTGCCAGCAGTGAAATAATCCGGGGCACTGAAGCTTTCTTT
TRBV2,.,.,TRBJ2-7,CASMVGRDSSSYEQYF,TGTGCCAGCATGGTTGGGCGGGACAGTTCCTCCTACGAGCAGTACTTC